The 12 T cell receptor beta chains below all came from one sample that was sequenced in a study of tumor and adjacent non-tumor tissue in lung cancer. The library came from three nested PCR rounds adapted from ARM-PCR protocols. TCRdb reanalysed the multiplex PCR reads using MiXCR and keeps one entry per CDR3 protein. The sample holds 100,000 to 120,000 distinct CDR3 sequences, about 80% seen once. No cell sorting was done before RNA was extracted from the tissue. Sequences were obtained from lung tumor tissue. These receptors were obtained from a man in his 70s with non-small cell lung cancer.

V usage is TRBV12-3 or TRBV12-4 and J usage is TRBJ2-5; TRBD1 matches at 8 bases. V lost 7 bases and J lost 9; bases outside the gene matches: 16. The CDR3 runs to 15 residues. CDR3 DNA sequence: TGTGCCAGCATCCGGCCGGGACAGGATACGGAGGCCCAGTACTTC. Translating gives CASIRPGQDTEAQYF.

V is TRBV4-2 and J is TRBJ2-2, with 8 bases identical to TRBD2. Germline V gene sequence: CDR1 LGHNA, CDR2 YNFKEQ. Trimming cost V 10 bases and J 2 bases; bases outside gene matches: 15. The CDR3 has 17 residues. The DNA of the CDR3 is TGTGCCACCACCCGGTATGGGCGGGGGGCTAACACCGGGGAGCTGTTTTTT. This codes for CATTRYGRGANTGELFF.

As for this clonotype: One end of the junction does not line up with germline, which may come from a read error. This chain links TRBV28 with TRBJ1-4; D is uncertain. The CDR3 length is 14 residues. Germline V gives CDR1 MDHEN, CDR2 SYDVKM. CDR3 residues: CGSSLSRFNEKLFF. CDR3 DNA: TGTGGCAGCAGTTTATCCAGGTTTAATGAAAAACTGTTTTTT.

A remark on this clonotype: Compared with germline, one end of the junction differs, possibly owing to a read error. This chain connects TRBV30 to TRBJ1-5, with D possibly TRBD1 on 5 matching bases. The length of the CDR3 is 16 residues. CDR1 and CDR2 (germline): GTSNPN, SVGIG (reference sequence). CDR3 in amino acids: CAWGTGGPYSNQPQHF. CDR3 nucleotides: TGTGCCTGGGGTACAGGCGGACCTTATAGCAACCAGCCCCAGCATTTT.

V is TRBV5-5 and J is TRBJ1-2, with no clear D. Trimming removed 6 bases from V and 4 bases from J, with 13 bases in between. Looked up from germline, CDR1 is SGHKS and CDR2 is YYEKEE (reference sequence). The CDR3 has 13 amino acids. The CDR3 nucleotides are TGTGCCAGCACCCTGGATGGGTTCTATGGCTACACCTTC. Translated: CASTLDGFYGYTF.

As for this clonotype: At one end, the junction sequence differs from germline, possibly due to a read error. The chain has TRBV7-9 and TRBJ2-1; 9 nucleotides line up with TRBD2. The CDR3 consists of 15 residues. Germline V gives CDR1 SEHNR, CDR2 FQNEAQ (reference sequence). The DNA of the CDR3 is TGTGCCAGCATCTTAGGACTAGCGATCTACAATGAACAGTTCTTC. Its translation: CASILGLAIYNEQFF.

Concerning this clonotype itself: In this CDR3 the conserved last residue, phenylalanine or tryptophan, is missing, so a read error is likely. This rearrangement joins TRBV11-2 to TRBJ2-5; 11 bases agree with TRBD1. This CDR3 has 16 amino acids. V dropped 5 bases and J dropped 4; count of bases not matched to a gene: 9. Germline assignment: CDR1 SGHAT and CDR2 FQNNGV. CDR3 region: CASSPWTGGSGETQYL. The CDR3 DNA reads as TGTGCCAGCAGCCCTTGGACAGGGGGCTCGGGAGAGACCCAGTACTTA.

In the case of this clonotype: A junction end diverges from the germline sequence, so it may reflect a read error. The chain recombines TRBV14 with TRBJ2-5; 7 bases map to TRBD2. The V gene's germline CDR1 is SGHDN and CDR2 FVKESK. The CDR3 totals 11 residues. The CDR3 region is CVSSQAGIRYF. CDR3 in DNA: TGTGTCAGCAGCCAAGCGGGGATCCGGTACTTC.

Concerning this clonotype: An end of the junction does not agree with germline; a read error may underlie this. V gene TRBV11-2 combines with J gene TRBJ2-2, with TRBD1 identical over 7 bases. The CDR3 contains 16 residues. Germline V gene sequence: CDR1 SGHAT, CDR2 FQNNGV. The CDR3 protein is CTSCLVGTGVVGELFF. The CDR3 DNA is TGTACCAGCTGCTTAGTGGGCACAGGGGTTGTCGGGGAGCTGTTTTTT. Variable domain in full (rest from reference TRBV11-2 and TRBJ2-2): EAGVAQSPRYKIIEKRQSVAFWCNPISGHATLYWYQQILGQGPKLLIQFQNNGVVDDSQLPKDRFSAERLKGVDSTLKIQPAKLEDSAVYLCTSCLVGTGVVGELFFGEGSRLTVL.

The chain employs TRBV11-2 and TRBJ2-7; tentative D call: TRBD2 (6 bases). Trimming stripped 3 bases from V and 10 bases from J, with 16 bases between. Germline assignment: CDR1 SGHAT and CDR2 FQNNGV. CDR3 length: 13 amino acids. The CDR3 spells CASSFGGASKQYF. The CDR3 region has the DNA TGTGCCAGCAGCTTCGGAGGGGCTAGCAAACAGTACTTC.

As regards this clonotype: One end of the junction fails to match germline, which may point to a read error. The J gene is TRBJ2-2, the V gene TRBV11-2, with TRBD1 matching 7 bases. Per germline, CDR1 SGHAT and CDR2 FQNNGV. The CDR3 extends over 16 amino acids. DNA of the CDR3: TGTGCCAGCAACTTAGTGGGCACAGGGGTTGCTGGGGATCTGTTTTTT. This sequence encodes CASNLVGTGVAGDLFF. The full variable domain, its missing parts supplied by reference TRBV11-2 and TRBJ2-2, is EAGVAQSPRYKIIEKRQSVAFWCNPISGHATLYWYQQILGQGPKLLIQFQNNGVVDDSQLPKDRFSAERLKGVDSTLKIQPAKLEDSAVYLCASNLVGTGVAGDLFFGEGSRLTVL.

Turning to this clonotype: Germline and junction disagree at one end, which may indicate a read error. This sequence joins TRBV12-3 or TRBV12-4 and TRBJ1-1, with D tentatively TRBD1 (6 bases). The CDR3 loop spans 13 amino acids. The CDR3 DNA reads as TGTACCAGCACTCCAAGGGGGGGCACTGAAGCTTTCTTT. This translates into CTSTPRGGTEAFF.